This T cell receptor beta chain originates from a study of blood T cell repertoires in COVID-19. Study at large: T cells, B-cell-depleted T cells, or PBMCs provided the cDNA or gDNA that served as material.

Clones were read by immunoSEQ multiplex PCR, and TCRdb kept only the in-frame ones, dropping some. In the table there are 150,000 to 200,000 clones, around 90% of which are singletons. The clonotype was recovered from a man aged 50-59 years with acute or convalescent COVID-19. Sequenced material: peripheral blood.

Here the CDR3 DNA reads TGTGCCAGTAGTATAGGAAACAGGGGATACGAGCAGTACTTC. It is translated as CASSIGNRGYEQYF. The chain uses TRBV19 and TRBJ2-7; 7 nucleotides align to TRBD1. V was pared by 1 base and J by 4 bases, with 4 bases of the junction left unmatched. The CDR3 contains 14 residues. The germline V gene has CDR1 LNHDA and CDR2 SQIVND (reference sequence).